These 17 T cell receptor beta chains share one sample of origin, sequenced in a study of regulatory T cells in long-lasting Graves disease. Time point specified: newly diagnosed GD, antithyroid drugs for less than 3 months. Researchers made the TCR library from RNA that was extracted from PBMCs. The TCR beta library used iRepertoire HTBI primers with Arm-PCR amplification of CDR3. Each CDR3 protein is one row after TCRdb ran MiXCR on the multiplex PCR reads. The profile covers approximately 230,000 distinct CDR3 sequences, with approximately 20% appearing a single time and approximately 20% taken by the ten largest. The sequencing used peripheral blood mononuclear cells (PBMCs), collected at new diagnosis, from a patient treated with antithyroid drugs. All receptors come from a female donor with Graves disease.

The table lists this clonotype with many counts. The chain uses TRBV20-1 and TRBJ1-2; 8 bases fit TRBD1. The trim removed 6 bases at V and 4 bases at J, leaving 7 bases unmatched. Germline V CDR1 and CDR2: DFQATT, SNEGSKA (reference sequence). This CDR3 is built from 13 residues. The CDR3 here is CSAVDRGLYGYTF. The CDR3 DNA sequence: TGCAGTGCCGTTGACAGGGGCCTCTATGGCTACACCTTC.

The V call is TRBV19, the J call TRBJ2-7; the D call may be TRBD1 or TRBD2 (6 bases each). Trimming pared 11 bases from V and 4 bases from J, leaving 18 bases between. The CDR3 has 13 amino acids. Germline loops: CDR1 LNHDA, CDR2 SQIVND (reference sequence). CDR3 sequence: CARRGEGGYEQYF. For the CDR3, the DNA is TGTGCCCGGAGGGGGGAAGGGGGGTACGAGCAGTACTTC.

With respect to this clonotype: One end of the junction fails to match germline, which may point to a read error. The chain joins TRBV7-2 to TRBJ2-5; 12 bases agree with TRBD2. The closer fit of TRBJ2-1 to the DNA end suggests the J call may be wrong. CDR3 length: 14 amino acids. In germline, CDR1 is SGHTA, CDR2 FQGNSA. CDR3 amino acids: CANSLLAGGNEQFF. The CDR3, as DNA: TGTGCCAACAGCTTACTAGCGGGGGGCAATGAGCAGTTCTTC.

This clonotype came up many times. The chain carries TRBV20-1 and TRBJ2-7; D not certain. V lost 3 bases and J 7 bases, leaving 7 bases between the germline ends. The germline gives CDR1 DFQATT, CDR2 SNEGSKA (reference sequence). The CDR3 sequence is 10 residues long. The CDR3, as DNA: TGCAGTGCTAGGCTAGGGGAGCAGTACTTC. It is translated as CSARLGEQYF.

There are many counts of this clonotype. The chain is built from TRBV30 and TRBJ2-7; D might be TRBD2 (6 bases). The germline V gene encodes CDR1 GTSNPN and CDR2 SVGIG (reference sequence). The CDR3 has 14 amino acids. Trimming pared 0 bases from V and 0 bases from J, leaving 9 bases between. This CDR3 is CAWSVELASYEQYF. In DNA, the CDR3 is TGTGCCTGGAGTGTGGAACTAGCCTCCTACGAGCAGTACTTC. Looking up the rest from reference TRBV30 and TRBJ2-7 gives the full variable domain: SQTIHQWPATLVQPVGSPLSLECTVEGTSNPNLYWYRQAAGRGLQLLFYSVGIGQISSEVPQNLSASRPQDRQFILSSKKLLLSDSGFYLCAWSVELASYEQYFGPGTRLTVT.

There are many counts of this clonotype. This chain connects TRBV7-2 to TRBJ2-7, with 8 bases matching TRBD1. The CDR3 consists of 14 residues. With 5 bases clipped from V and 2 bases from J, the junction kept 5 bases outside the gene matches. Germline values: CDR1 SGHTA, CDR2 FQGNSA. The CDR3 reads CASSPWDRPYEQYF. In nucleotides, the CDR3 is TGTGCCAGCAGCCCCTGGGACAGGCCCTACGAGCAGTACTTC.

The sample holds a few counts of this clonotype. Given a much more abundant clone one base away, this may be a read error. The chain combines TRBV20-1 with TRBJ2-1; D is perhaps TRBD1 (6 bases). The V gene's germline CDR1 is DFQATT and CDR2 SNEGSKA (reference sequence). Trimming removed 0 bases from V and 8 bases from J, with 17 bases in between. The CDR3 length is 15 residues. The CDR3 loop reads CSARDQQGPNHEQFF. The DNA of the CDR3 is TGCAGTGCTAGAGATCAACAGGGACCCAACCATGAGCAGTTCTTC.

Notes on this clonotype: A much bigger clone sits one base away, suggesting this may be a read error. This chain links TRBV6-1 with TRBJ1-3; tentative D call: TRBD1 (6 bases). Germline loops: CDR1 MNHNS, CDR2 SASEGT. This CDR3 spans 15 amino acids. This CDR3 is CVSSHARGPGNTIYF. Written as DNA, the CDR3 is TGTGTCAGCAGTCACGCACGGGGGCCTGGAAACACCATATATTTT.

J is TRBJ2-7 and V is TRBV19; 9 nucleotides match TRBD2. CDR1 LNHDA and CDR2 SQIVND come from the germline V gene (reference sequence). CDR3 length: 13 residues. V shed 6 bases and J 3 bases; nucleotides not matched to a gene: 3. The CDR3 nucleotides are TGTGCCAGTAGAGGGACTAGCTACTACGAGCAGTACTTC. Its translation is CASRGTSYYEQYF.

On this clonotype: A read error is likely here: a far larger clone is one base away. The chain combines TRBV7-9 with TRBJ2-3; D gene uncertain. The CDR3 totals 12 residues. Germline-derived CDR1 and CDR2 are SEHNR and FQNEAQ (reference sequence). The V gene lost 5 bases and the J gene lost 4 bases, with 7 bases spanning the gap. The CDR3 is CASSLIPDTQYF. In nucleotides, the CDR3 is TGTGCCAGCAGCCTAATACCAGATACGCAGTATTTT.

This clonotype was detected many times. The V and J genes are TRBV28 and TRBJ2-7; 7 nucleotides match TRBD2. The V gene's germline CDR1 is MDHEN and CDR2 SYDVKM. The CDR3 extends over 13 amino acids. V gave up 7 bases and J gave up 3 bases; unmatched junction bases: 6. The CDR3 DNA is TGTGCCAGCATAACGGGAGGTCTCTACGAGCAGTACTTC. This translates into CASITGGLYEQYF. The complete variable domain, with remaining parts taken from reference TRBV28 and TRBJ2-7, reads DVKVTQSSRYLVKRTGEKVFLECVQDMDHENMFWYRQDPGLGLRLIYFSYDVKMKEKGDIPEGYSVSREKKERFSLILESASTNQTSMYLCASITGGLYEQYFGPGTRLTVT.

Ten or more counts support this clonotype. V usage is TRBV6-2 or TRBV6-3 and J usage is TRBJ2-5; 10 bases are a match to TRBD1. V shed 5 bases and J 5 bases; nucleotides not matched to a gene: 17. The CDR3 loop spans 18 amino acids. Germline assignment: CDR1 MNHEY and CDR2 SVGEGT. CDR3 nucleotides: TGTGCCAGCAGTGAAACGAACATCCTGACAGGGGGCAGGGAGACCCAGTACTTC. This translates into CASSETNILTGGRETQYF.

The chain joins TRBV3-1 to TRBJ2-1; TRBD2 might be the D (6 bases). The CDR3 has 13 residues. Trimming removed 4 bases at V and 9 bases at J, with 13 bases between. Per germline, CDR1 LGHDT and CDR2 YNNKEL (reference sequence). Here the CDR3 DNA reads TGTGCCAGCAGCCTAAGACGGGAGAGTGAGCAGTTCTTC. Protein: CASSLRRESEQFF.

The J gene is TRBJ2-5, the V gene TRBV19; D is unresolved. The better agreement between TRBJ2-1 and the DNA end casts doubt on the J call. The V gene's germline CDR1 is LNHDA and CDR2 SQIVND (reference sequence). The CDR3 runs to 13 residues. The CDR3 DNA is TGTGCCAGTAGGCTCGGCGGTACGGATGAGCAGTTCTTC. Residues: CASRLGGTDEQFF.

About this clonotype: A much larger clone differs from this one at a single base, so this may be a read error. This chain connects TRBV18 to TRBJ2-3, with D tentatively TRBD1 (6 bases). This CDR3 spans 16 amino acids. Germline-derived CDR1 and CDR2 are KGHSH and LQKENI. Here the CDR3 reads CVSSPPGAANTDTQYF. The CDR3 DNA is TGTGTCAGCTCCCCACCAGGGGCTGCTAACACAGATACGCAGTATTTT.

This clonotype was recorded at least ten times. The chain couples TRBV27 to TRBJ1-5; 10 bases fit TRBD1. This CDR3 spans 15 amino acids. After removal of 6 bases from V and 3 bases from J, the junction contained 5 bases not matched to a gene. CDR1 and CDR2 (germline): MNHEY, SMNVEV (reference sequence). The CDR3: CASSRGTGANQPQHF. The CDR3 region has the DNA TGTGCCAGCAGCCGCGGGACAGGGGCCAATCAGCCCCAGCATTTT.

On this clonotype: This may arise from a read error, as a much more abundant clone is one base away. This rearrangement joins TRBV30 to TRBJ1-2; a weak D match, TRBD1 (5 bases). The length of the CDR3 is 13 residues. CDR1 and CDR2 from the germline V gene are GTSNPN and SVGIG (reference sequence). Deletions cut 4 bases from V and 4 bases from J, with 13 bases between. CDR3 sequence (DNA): TGTGCCTGGACGACTGGGGGAAGCTATGGCTACACCTTC. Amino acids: CAWTTGGSYGYTF.